These T cell receptor beta chains were read from a single sample in a study of spatial heterogeneity in lung cancer. In TCRdb, the 5' RACE reads were re-called with MiXCR into one record per CDR3 protein. The sample gives roughly 19,000 distinct CDR3 sequences, 5.7% of which show up once; under 13% is in the top ten. Sequencing was performed on lung tumor tissue, taken at surgery. The receptor source for this set is a female donor with early-stage non-small cell lung cancer. The CDR3 runs from the conserved cysteine through the conserved F or W. Each record gives: clone size, D gene, J gene, V gene, CDR3 DNA, CDR3 protein. A D gene is named only where the DNA matches it firmly. Clone size is given for some rows only: seen once, a few or many times, or a class if the clone is expanded.

clone_size: .; d_call: TRBD1; j_call: TRBJ1-2; v_call: TRBV27; cdr3_nt: TGTGCCAGCAGTTTATCACAGGGGCACTATGGCTACACCTTC; cdr3_aa: CASSLSQGHYGYTF
clone_size: many; d_call: .; j_call: TRBJ2-6; v_call: TRBV2; cdr3_nt: TGTGCCAGCACCCCGGACGCCTTCTCTGGGGCCAACGTCCTGACTTTC; cdr3_aa: CASTPDAFSGANVLTF
clone_size: many; d_call: TRBD1; j_call: TRBJ2-4; v_call: TRBV7-8; cdr3_nt: TGTGCCAGCAGCAACAGGGGGCCGGACATTCAGTACTTC; cdr3_aa: CASSNRGPDIQYF
clone_size: .; d_call: .; j_call: TRBJ2-1; v_call: TRBV27; cdr3_nt: TGTGCCAGCAGGGCGGGGGCGGCTGAGCAGTTCTTC; cdr3_aa: CASRAGAAEQFF
clone_size: many; d_call: .; j_call: TRBJ2-7; v_call: TRBV10-3; cdr3_nt: TGTGCCATCAGTGAGTCGGCGGCTTCCGAGCAGTACTTC; cdr3_aa: CAISESAASEQYF
clone_size: many; d_call: .; j_call: TRBJ1-2; v_call: TRBV29-1; cdr3_nt: TGCAGCGTTATACTCCCGACAAGTACTGGCTACACCTTC; cdr3_aa: CSVILPTSTGYTF
clone_size: many; d_call: .; j_call: TRBJ1-1; v_call: TRBV12-3/TRBV12-4; cdr3_nt: TGTGCCAGCAGTGGGGCCCTTAGCGAGTCTGAAGCTTTCTTT; cdr3_aa: CASSGALSESEAFF
clone_size: many; d_call: .; j_call: TRBJ2-1; v_call: TRBV5-1; cdr3_nt: TGCGCCAGCACCCATAGCGGAGGGGGAGATGAGCAGTTCTTC; cdr3_aa: CASTHSGGGDEQFF
clone_size: many; d_call: TRBD1; j_call: TRBJ1-1; v_call: TRBV12-3/TRBV12-4; cdr3_nt: TGTGCCAGCAGTTTAGCGCAAGGGGGCCCTACTGAAGCTTTCTTT; cdr3_aa: CASSLAQGGPTEAFF
clone_size: many; d_call: .; j_call: TRBJ1-5; v_call: TRBV6-6; cdr3_nt: TGTGCCAGCAGTTATGGCCCCCAGGGCATCAATCAGCCCCAGCATTTT; cdr3_aa: CASSYGPQGINQPQHF
clone_size: many; d_call: .; j_call: TRBJ1-5; v_call: TRBV2; cdr3_nt: TGTGCCAGCAGTGACAGGGTGTACAATCAGCCCCAGCATTTT; cdr3_aa: CASSDRVYNQPQHF
clone_size: .; d_call: .; j_call: TRBJ2-1; v_call: TRBV7-8; cdr3_nt: TGTGCCAGCAGCTTGTACTCGCTAGTGTTTTCCAATGAGCAGTTCTTC; cdr3_aa: CASSLYSLVFSNEQFF
clone_size: many; d_call: TRBD2; j_call: TRBJ2-7; v_call: TRBV20-1; cdr3_nt: TGCAGTGCCCCTAGGGGACTAGCGGCCCCCCACGAGCAGTACTTC; cdr3_aa: CSAPRGLAAPHEQYF
clone_size: .; d_call: .; j_call: TRBJ1-2; v_call: TRBV7-9; cdr3_nt: TGTGCCAGCAGCCCACGTAACACGGTCGATGGCTACACCTTC; cdr3_aa: CASSPRNTVDGYTF
clone_size: many; d_call: TRBD2; j_call: TRBJ2-1; v_call: TRBV29-1; cdr3_nt: TGCAGCGTTGACCCTAGCGGAGATTACAATGAGCAGTTCTTC; cdr3_aa: CSVDPSGDYNEQFF
clone_size: many; d_call: .; j_call: TRBJ2-5; v_call: TRBV5-4; cdr3_nt: TGTGCCAGCAGCTTGGTAGCGAGACAAGAGACCCAGTACTTC; cdr3_aa: CASSLVARQETQYF
clone_size: many; d_call: .; j_call: TRBJ1-6; v_call: TRBV20-1; cdr3_nt: TGCAGTTCTATCCGGACCGATAATAATTCACCCCTCCACTTT; cdr3_aa: CSSIRTDNNSPLHF
clone_size: many; d_call: .; j_call: TRBJ1-1; v_call: TRBV5-8; cdr3_nt: TGTGCCAGCAGCTTGAGGTACACTGAAGCTTTCTTT; cdr3_aa: CASSLRYTEAFF
clone_size: .; d_call: TRBD2; j_call: TRBJ2-1; v_call: TRBV3-1; cdr3_nt: TGTGCCAGCAGCCACCTAGCGGGAGGGCGTTACAATGAGCAGTTCTTC; cdr3_aa: CASSHLAGGRYNEQFF
clone_size: many; d_call: .; j_call: TRBJ1-4; v_call: TRBV10-1; cdr3_nt: TGCGCCAGCCAGAGGACTGAGAATGAAAAACTGTTTTTT; cdr3_aa: CASQRTENEKLFF
clone_size: medium-sized; d_call: .; j_call: TRBJ2-5; v_call: TRBV27; cdr3_nt: TGTGCCAGCAGTTTATCTGGGATGAGCCAAGAGACCCAGTACTTC; cdr3_aa: CASSLSGMSQETQYF
clone_size: .; d_call: TRBD2; j_call: TRBJ2-7; v_call: TRBV27; cdr3_nt: TGTGCCAGCAGGGGGGGAGGGACCCACCTCTCCTACGAGCAGTACTTC; cdr3_aa: CASRGGGTHLSYEQYF
clone_size: many; d_call: .; j_call: TRBJ2-7; v_call: TRBV6-5; cdr3_nt: TGTGCCAGCAGTTACTCCGCAGGGAGCTCCTACGAGCAGTACTTC; cdr3_aa: CASSYSAGSSYEQYF
clone_size: few; d_call: .; j_call: TRBJ2-3; v_call: TRBV9; cdr3_nt: TGTGCCAGCAGCTCCCGACCCTCCGGGGCAGATACGCAGTATTTT; cdr3_aa: CASSSRPSGADTQYF
clone_size: .; d_call: TRBD1; j_call: TRBJ2-2; v_call: TRBV6-1; cdr3_nt: TGTGCCAGCGAGCAACTACAGGGGAGCACCGGGGAGCTGTTTTTT; cdr3_aa: CASEQLQGSTGELFF
clone_size: many; d_call: TRBD1; j_call: TRBJ2-4; v_call: TRBV29-1; cdr3_nt: TGCAGCGTTGCCACGACAGGGGACAAAAACATTCAGTACTTC; cdr3_aa: CSVATTGDKNIQYF
clone_size: medium-sized; d_call: TRBD2; j_call: TRBJ2-1; v_call: TRBV19; cdr3_nt: TGTGCCAGTAGACAAACTAGCGGGGCCTACAATGAGCAGTTCTTC; cdr3_aa: CASRQTSGAYNEQFF
clone_size: many; d_call: .; j_call: TRBJ1-1; v_call: TRBV9; cdr3_nt: TGTGCCAGCAGCGTAGACGGGAACACTGAAGCTTTCTTT; cdr3_aa: CASSVDGNTEAFF
clone_size: many; d_call: TRBD1; j_call: TRBJ2-4; v_call: TRBV12-3/TRBV12-4; cdr3_nt: TGTGCCAGCAGTTCCGGGACAGGGGGCGCGAACATTCAGTACTTC; cdr3_aa: CASSSGTGGANIQYF
clone_size: many; d_call: TRBD1; j_call: TRBJ1-5; v_call: TRBV29-1; cdr3_nt: TGCAGCGTTGGACAGGGGCGTCAGCCCCAGCATTTT; cdr3_aa: CSVGQGRQPQHF
clone_size: many; d_call: .; j_call: TRBJ1-1; v_call: TRBV3-1; cdr3_nt: TGTGCCAGCAGCCAGATCGGGGGCGAGACTGAAGCTTTCTTT; cdr3_aa: CASSQIGGETEAFF
clone_size: many; d_call: TRBD1; j_call: TRBJ2-7; v_call: TRBV6-2/TRBV6-3; cdr3_nt: TGTGCCAGCAGTCGCAGGACAGGGGGCATCTACGAGCAGTACTTC; cdr3_aa: CASSRRTGGIYEQYF
clone_size: many; d_call: TRBD2; j_call: TRBJ2-1; v_call: TRBV20-1; cdr3_nt: TGCAGTGTCCTCGGACTAGCGGGAGGGCCGGGGCAGTTCTTC; cdr3_aa: CSVLGLAGGPGQFF
clone_size: few; d_call: .; j_call: TRBJ2-3; v_call: TRBV6-5; cdr3_nt: TGTGCCAGCAGTTACGGGACGGATACAGATACGCAGTATTTT; cdr3_aa: CASSYGTDTDTQYF
clone_size: many; d_call: .; j_call: TRBJ2-7; v_call: TRBV9; cdr3_nt: TGTGCCAGCAGCGTAGGTAGGCAGGGTTACGAGCAGTACTTC; cdr3_aa: CASSVGRQGYEQYF
clone_size: many; d_call: .; j_call: TRBJ1-2; v_call: TRBV9; cdr3_nt: TGTGCCAGCAGCGTCGGGCAGGGGACCGCCGCCCCTAACTATGGCTACACCTTC; cdr3_aa: CASSVGQGTAAPNYGYTF
clone_size: many; d_call: TRBD1; j_call: TRBJ1-2; v_call: TRBV5-1; cdr3_nt: TGCGCCAGCAGCTCCGGACAGGGTGGCTATGGCTACACCTTC; cdr3_aa: CASSSGQGGYGYTF
clone_size: many; d_call: .; j_call: TRBJ2-7; v_call: TRBV7-9; cdr3_nt: TGTGCCAGCAGCTCGGCTTTTGGAGAGCAGTACTTC; cdr3_aa: CASSSAFGEQYF
clone_size: many; d_call: .; j_call: TRBJ2-2; v_call: TRBV28; cdr3_nt: TGTGCCAGCAGACCCCTCCTAGGGGGGGCCGGGGAGCTGTTTTTT; cdr3_aa: CASRPLLGGAGELFF
clone_size: many; d_call: .; j_call: TRBJ2-3; v_call: TRBV18; cdr3_nt: TGTGCCAGCTCACCTTCGGTCGGCCCAATGCAGTATTTT; cdr3_aa: CASSPSVGPMQYF
clone_size: medium-sized; d_call: TRBD1; j_call: TRBJ1-1; v_call: TRBV7-3; cdr3_nt: TGTGCCAGCAGCTCCGCCGGGACAGGGTCGACTGAAGCTTTCTTT; cdr3_aa: CASSSAGTGSTEAFF
clone_size: .; d_call: TRBD2; j_call: TRBJ2-2; v_call: TRBV3-1; cdr3_nt: TGTGCCAGCAGCCATCGAGCGGGAGATGGGGAGCTGTTTTTT; cdr3_aa: CASSHRAGDGELFF
clone_size: many; d_call: .; j_call: TRBJ1-1; v_call: TRBV4-2; cdr3_nt: TGTGCCAGCAGCCAAGAGTGGGGACAGAACACTGAAGCTTTCTTT; cdr3_aa: CASSQEWGQNTEAFF
clone_size: many; d_call: .; j_call: TRBJ2-3; v_call: TRBV20-1; cdr3_nt: TGCAGTGCTAGAGGGGTCTTAGCAGACTCAGATACGCAGTATTTT; cdr3_aa: CSARGVLADSDTQYF
clone_size: many; d_call: .; j_call: TRBJ1-4; v_call: TRBV9; cdr3_nt: TGTGCCAGCAGCGTGAGCTCCCAGGGAAACGAAAAACTGTTTTTT; cdr3_aa: CASSVSSQGNEKLFF
clone_size: many; d_call: .; j_call: TRBJ2-1; v_call: TRBV7-9; cdr3_nt: TGTGCCAGCAGCCACATGTTTGAGCAGTTCTTC; cdr3_aa: CASSHMFEQFF